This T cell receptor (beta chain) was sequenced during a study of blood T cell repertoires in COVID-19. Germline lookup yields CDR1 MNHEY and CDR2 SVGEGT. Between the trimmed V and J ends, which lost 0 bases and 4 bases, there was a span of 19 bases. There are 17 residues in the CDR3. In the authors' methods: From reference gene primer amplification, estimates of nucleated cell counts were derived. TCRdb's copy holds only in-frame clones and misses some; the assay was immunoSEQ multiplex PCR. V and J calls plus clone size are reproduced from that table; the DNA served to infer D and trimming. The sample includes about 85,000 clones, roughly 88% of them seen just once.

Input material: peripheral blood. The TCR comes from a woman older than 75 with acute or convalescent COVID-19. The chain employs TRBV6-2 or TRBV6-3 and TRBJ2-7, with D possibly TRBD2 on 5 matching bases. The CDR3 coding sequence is TGTGCCAGCAGTTACTCGTTTGGAGGTTTAGCATCGTACGAGCAGTACTTC. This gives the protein CASSYSFGGLASYEQYF.